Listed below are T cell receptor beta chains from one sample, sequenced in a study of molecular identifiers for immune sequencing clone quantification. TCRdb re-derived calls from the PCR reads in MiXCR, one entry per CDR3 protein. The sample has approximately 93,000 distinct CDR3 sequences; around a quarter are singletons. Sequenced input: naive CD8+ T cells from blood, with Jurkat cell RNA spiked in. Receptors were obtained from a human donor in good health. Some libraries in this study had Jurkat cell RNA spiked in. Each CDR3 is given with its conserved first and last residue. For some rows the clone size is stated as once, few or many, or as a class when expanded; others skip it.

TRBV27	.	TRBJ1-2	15	CASSPQPGGNYGYTF
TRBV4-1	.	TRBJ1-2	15	CASSQDLEQGYGYTF
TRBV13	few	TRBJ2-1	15	CASSSTTPLYNEQFF
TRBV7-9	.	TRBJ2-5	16	CASSLAGAGLQETQYF
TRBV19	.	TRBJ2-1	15	CASSIVPGDYNEQFF
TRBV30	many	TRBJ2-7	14	CAWSVGSYSYEQYF
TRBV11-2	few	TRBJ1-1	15	CASSLGTGWDTEAFF
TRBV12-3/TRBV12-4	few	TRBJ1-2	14	CASSFVGQTYGYTF
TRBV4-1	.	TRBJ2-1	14	CASSQDRGLNEQFF
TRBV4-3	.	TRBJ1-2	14	CASSQDPLNYGYTF
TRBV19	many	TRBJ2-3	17	CASSNVLAGPLTDTQYF
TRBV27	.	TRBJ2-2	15	CASSSRLATTGELFF
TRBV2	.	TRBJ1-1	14	CPRQDRTEGTEAFF
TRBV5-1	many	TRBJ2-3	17	CASSLVGGGSSTDTQYF
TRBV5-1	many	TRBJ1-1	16	CASSRGTGVMNTEAFF
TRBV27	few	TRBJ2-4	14	CASAQSTSGHIQYF
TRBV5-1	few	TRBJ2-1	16	CASSLEPDPSYSEQFF
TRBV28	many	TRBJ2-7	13	CASSSDRGGEQYF
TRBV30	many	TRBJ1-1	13	CAWSLGRNTEAFF
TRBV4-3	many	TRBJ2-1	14	CASSQDLGGNEQFF
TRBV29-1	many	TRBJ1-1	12	CSVGGTGAEAFF
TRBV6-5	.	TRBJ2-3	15	CASSYSQRLTDTRYF
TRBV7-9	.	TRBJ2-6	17	CASIRFGGPSGANVLTF
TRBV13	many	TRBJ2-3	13	CASRTSDREAQYF
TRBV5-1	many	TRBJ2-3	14	CASMENPSTDTQYF
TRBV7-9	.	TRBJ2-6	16	CASSPGTPSGANVLTF
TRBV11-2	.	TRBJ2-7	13	CASSSSTMYEQCF
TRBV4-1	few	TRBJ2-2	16	CASSQGLAEVTGELFF
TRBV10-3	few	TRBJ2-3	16	CAISESGGVGADTQYF